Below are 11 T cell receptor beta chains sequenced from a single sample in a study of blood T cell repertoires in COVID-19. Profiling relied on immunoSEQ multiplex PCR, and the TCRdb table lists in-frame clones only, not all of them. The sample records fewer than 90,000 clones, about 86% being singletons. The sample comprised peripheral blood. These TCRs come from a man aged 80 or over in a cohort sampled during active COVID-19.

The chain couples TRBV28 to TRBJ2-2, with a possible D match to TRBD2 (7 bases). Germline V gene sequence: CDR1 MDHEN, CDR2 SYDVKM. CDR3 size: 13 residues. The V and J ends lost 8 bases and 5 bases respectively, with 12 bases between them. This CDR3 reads CASVGGPTGELFF. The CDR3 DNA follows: TGTGCCAGCGTCGGGGGGCCAACCGGGGAGCTGTTTTTT.

The CDR3 reads CASSSWDRNNSPLHF. The CDR3 DNA sequence: TGTGCCAGCAGCTCCTGGGACAGAAATAATTCACCCCTCCACTTT. The chain links TRBV5-8 to TRBJ1-6, with 7 bases aligning to TRBD1. This CDR3 contains 15 residues. With 3 bases clipped from V and 5 bases from J, the junction kept 5 bases outside the gene matches. Germline assignment: CDR1 SGHTS and CDR2 YDEGEE.

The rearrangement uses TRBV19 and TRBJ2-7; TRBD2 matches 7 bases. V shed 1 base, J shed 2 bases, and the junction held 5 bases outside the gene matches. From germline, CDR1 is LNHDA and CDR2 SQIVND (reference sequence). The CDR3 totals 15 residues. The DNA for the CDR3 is TGTGCCAGTAGTATAGGCGGGGGATCCGCCTACGAGCAGTACTTC. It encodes CASSIGGGSAYEQYF.

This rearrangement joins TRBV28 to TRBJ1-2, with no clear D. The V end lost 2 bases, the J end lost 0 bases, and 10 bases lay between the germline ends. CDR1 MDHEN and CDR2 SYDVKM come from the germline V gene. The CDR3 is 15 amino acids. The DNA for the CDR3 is TGTGCCAGCAGTTTACCCCGGGAATCTAACTATGGCTACACCTTC. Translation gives CASSLPRESNYGYTF.

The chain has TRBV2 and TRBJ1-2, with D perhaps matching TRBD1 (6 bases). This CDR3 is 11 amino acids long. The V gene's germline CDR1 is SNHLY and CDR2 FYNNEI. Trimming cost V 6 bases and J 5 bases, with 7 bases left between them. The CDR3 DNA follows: TGTGCCAGCAGAACAGGGTATGGCTACACCTTC. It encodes CASRTGYGYTF.

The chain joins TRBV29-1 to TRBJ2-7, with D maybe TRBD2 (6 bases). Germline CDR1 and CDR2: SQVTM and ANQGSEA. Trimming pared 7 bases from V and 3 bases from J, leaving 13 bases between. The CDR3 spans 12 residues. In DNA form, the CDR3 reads TGCAGCGCTGGAGGGCAGGGCTACGAGCAGTACTTC. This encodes CSAGGQGYEQYF.

The DNA of the CDR3 is TGTGCCAGCAGCACGAGGCGGGGGGGCCAGGGTGAGCAGTTCTTC. Translating it yields CASSTRRGGQGEQFF. The rearrangement joins TRBV28 to TRBJ2-1; 9 nucleotides align to TRBD2. The CDR3 is 15 amino acids. V gave up 6 bases and J gave up 9 bases; unmatched junction bases: 12. Per the germline V gene, CDR1 is MDHEN and CDR2 is SYDVKM.

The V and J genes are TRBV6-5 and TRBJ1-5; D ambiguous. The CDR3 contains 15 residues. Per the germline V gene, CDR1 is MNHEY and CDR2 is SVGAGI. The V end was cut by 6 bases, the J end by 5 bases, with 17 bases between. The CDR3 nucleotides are TGTGCCAGCAGCCGGTGGAAGAACGGGGATCAGCCCCAGCATTTT. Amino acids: CASSRWKNGDQPQHF.

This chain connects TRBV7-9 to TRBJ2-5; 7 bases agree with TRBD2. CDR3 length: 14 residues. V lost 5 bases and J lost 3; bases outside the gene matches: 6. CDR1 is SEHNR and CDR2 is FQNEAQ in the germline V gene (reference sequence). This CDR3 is CASSPGGGEETQYF. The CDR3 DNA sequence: TGTGCCAGCAGCCCAGGCGGGGGAGAAGAGACCCAGTACTTC.

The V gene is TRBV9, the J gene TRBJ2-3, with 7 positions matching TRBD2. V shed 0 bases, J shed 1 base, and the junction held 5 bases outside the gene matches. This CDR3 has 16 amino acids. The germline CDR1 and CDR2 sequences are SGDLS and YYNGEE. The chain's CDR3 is CASSVGGTIGTDTQYF. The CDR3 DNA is TGTGCCAGCAGCGTAGGGGGGACTATCGGCACAGATACGCAGTATTTT.

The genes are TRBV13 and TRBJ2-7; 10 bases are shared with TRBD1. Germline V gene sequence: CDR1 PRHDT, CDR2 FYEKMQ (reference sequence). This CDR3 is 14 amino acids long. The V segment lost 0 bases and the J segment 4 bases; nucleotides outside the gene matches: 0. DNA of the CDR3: TGTGCCAGCAGCTTAGGGGACAGGGGGTACGAGCAGTACTTC. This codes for CASSLGDRGYEQYF.